This T cell receptor (beta chain) is from a study of human T cells and chemical hapten exposure. Looking at the study overall: The study patch tested 0.01% DPC on the upper back and read results at 6 days. Alopecia universalis, totalis or areata was present in patients who were mostly female.

It was the library that attached unique molecular identifiers to individual cDNA molecules. TCRdb re-analysed the RACE reads in MiXCR, keeping a single row per CDR3 protein. The repertoire holds hundreds of thousands of distinct CDR3 sequences, with about 6% as singletons. This CDR3 is built from 13 residues. CDR1 is SQVTM, CDR2 ANQGSEA, per germline. The V end lost 2 bases, the J end lost 2 bases, and 7 bases lay between the germline ends. This clonotype was counted a few times. Its antigen is unidentified. Overall study findings and caveats: There was alopecia in the donors, so their immune response may differ from that of healthy people.

Stated time point: patch test 2, 6 weeks after DPC sensitization. Treatment denoted: therapeutic diphenylcyclopropenone sensitization with weekly scalp DPC. This chain joins TRBV29-1 and TRBJ1-3; D is unclear. The clonotype comes from a young woman with alopecia areata. Some clones in this sample may be carry-over from other donors' samples. The material sequenced was whole blood, taken in connection with sensitization to the hapten diphenylcyclopropenone (DPC). CDR3 nucleotides: TGCAGCGTTGAATGCGTGGCTGGAAACACCATATATTTT. Translating it yields CSVECVAGNTIYF.